This passage covers 32 T cell receptor beta chains from one sample sequenced in a study of post-analysis software for immune sequencing data. Carried by the TCR beta cDNA libraries were unique molecular identifiers. TCRdb reprocessed the PCR reads with MiXCR, giving one entry per CDR3 protein. The sample contains around 710,000 distinct CDR3 sequences, approximately 44% of which appear only once. Overall study findings and caveats: TRBV5-6, TRBV5-1 and TRBV20-1 were among five TRBV segments more frequent in patients than controls.

No antigen is known for these receptors. Source material: blood. Every receptor here comes from a girl aged 5 to 17 with multiple sclerosis.

A few counts support this clonotype. The chain uses TRBV5-1 and TRBJ2-3, with D possibly being TRBD2 (5 bases). Germline CDR1 SGHRS, CDR2 YFSETQ. Trimming shortened V by 0 bases and J by 2 bases, and 10 bases separated the two germline ends. The CDR3 extends over 15 amino acids. The CDR3 nucleotides are TGCGCCAGCAGCTTGGTTTCTAGCTCCACAGATACGCAGTATTTT. Encoded protein: CASSLVSSSTDTQYF. Using reference TRBV5-1 and TRBJ2-3 for the parts outside the CDR3, the full variable domain is KAGVTQTPRYLIKTRGQQVTLSCSPISGHRSVSWYQQTPGQGLQFLFEYFSETQRNKGNFPGRFSGRQFSNSRSEMNVSTLELGDSALYLCASSLVSSSTDTQYFGPGTRLTVL.

In its sample, this clonotype was seen a few times. The chain has TRBV9 and TRBJ2-1; D gene ambiguous. The CDR3 loop spans 14 amino acids. With 7 bases removed from V and 0 bases from J, the gap between germline ends came to 11 bases. The germline V gene has CDR1 SGDLS and CDR2 YYNGEE. As DNA, the CDR3 is TGTGCCAGCTCTCAAGACGACTCCTACAATGAGCAGTTCTTC. Protein: CASSQDDSYNEQFF.

In its sample, this clonotype was seen a few times. The chain combines TRBV6-5 with TRBJ2-7, with 10 bases identical to TRBD1. The V gene's germline CDR1 is MNHEY and CDR2 SVGAGI. CDR3 length equals 13 residues. Unmatched junction bases numbered 3, after V lost 8 bases and J lost 2 bases. CDR3 loop: CASFGTGAYEQYF. CDR3 coding DNA: TGTGCCAGCTTCGGGACAGGGGCCTACGAGCAGTACTTC.

CDR3 in DNA: TGTGCCAGCAGCCCTGACTGGAGCAACGAGCAGTACTTC. It encodes CASSPDWSNEQYF. This chain uses TRBV7-9 with TRBJ2-5; D call uncertain. TRBJ2-7 matches the DNA end more closely, so the J call is doubtful. This CDR3 comprises 13 residues. Germline V gene sequence: CDR1 SEHNR, CDR2 FQNEAQ (reference sequence).

The genes are TRBV12-3 or TRBV12-4 and TRBJ2-1; 7 bases map to TRBD2. The junction had 6 bases not matched to a gene; V was cut back by 3 bases and J by 7 bases. This CDR3 spans 14 amino acids. The CDR3, as DNA: TGTGCCAGCAGTTTTTCTGGGGGAGGGAATGAGCAGTTCTTC. Protein product: CASSFSGGGNEQFF.

The sample holds a few counts of this clonotype. V and J are TRBV5-1 and TRBJ2-7, with 7 positions matching TRBD1. Germline V gene data show CDR1 as SGHRS and CDR2 as YFSETQ. The CDR3 length is 14 residues. With 2 bases clipped from V and 3 bases from J, the junction kept 5 bases outside the gene matches. The CDR3 sequence: CASSFDRVYYEQYF. The CDR3, as DNA: TGCGCCAGCAGCTTCGACAGGGTATACTACGAGCAGTACTTC.

This clonotype was seen only a few times. The chain links TRBV29-1 to TRBJ2-1, with 9 bases identical to TRBD2. J gave up 7 bases and V 1 base, and 11 bases lay outside the gene matches. This CDR3 is 16 amino acids long. Germline loops: CDR1 SQVTM, CDR2 ANQGSEA. The CDR3 region has the DNA TGCAGCGTTGAAGCCGGGGGGACTAGCTGGGCGAATGAGCAGTTCTTC. Its translation: CSVEAGGTSWANEQFF.

The rearrangement uses TRBV12-3 or TRBV12-4 and TRBJ1-4, with D hard to call. The CDR3 runs 14 residues. Trimming took 8 bases from V and 0 from J, leaving 10 bases between them. CDR3 DNA: TGTGCCAGCCGATTTGGGCCAACTAATGAAAAACTGTTTTTT. It specifies CASRFGPTNEKLFF.

This clonotype was observed a few times. The genes are TRBV4-2 and TRBJ2-7; D assignment may be TRBD1 or TRBD2 (5 bases each). The CDR3 is 14 residues long. Trimming took 4 bases from V and 1 from J, leaving 11 bases between them. The V gene's germline CDR1 is LGHNA and CDR2 YNFKEQ. The CDR3 here is CASSLLGASYEQYF. CDR3 sequence (DNA): TGTGCCAGCAGCCTTCTCGGGGCTTCCTACGAGCAGTACTTC.

V is TRBV12-3 or TRBV12-4 and J is TRBJ2-3, with no clear D. This CDR3 contains 13 residues. Trimming cost V 10 bases and J 1 base, with 12 bases left between them. CDR3 residues: CATFTGGTDTQYF. In DNA form, the CDR3 reads TGTGCCACCTTCACGGGCGGCACAGATACGCAGTATTTT.

V and J are TRBV20-1 and TRBJ2-5; D is uncertain. V was clipped by 1 base and J by 4 bases, with 4 bases between them. Germline V gene lookup returns CDR1 DFQATT and CDR2 SNEGSKA (reference sequence). CDR3 size: 11 residues. DNA for the CDR3: TGCAGTGCTAGAGGGGTAGAGACCCAGTACTTC. This translates into CSARGVETQYF.

In this sample, this clonotype turned up a few times. The rearrangement uses TRBV6-6 and TRBJ2-7; D might be TRBD1 (6 bases). This CDR3 has 14 amino acids. V gave up 0 bases and J gave up 7 bases, with 13 bases separating them. Germline lookup yields CDR1 MNHNY and CDR2 SVGAGI (reference sequence). The CDR3 sequence: CASSYSTGSGEQYF. The CDR3 region has the DNA TGTGCCAGCAGTTACTCCACAGGGTCGGGGGAGCAGTACTTC.

The chain carries TRBV29-1 and TRBJ2-7, with D tentatively TRBD1 (7 bases). Per the germline V gene, CDR1 is SQVTM and CDR2 is ANQGSEA. The V gene lost 7 bases and the J gene lost 0 bases, with 13 bases spanning the gap. There are 13 residues in the CDR3. The CDR3 region has the DNA TGCAGCGCCCGGGGGACAGTCTCCTACGAGCAGTACTTC. Encoded protein: CSARGTVSYEQYF.

The rearrangement uses TRBV20-1 and TRBJ2-5; tentatively, D is TRBD1 (5 bases). The J call may be mistaken, given a closer DNA end match to TRBJ2-7. This CDR3 region has 13 residues. The germline V gene encodes CDR1 DFQATT and CDR2 SNEGSKA (reference sequence). Here the CDR3 DNA reads TGCAGTGCTTGGGGCACGGAGAGCAACGAGCAGTACTTC. This codes for CSAWGTESNEQYF.

This chain joins TRBV27 and TRBJ2-3, with no clear D. This CDR3 has 15 residues. V lost 2 bases to trimming and J lost 6 bases, with 15 bases between them. Germline V CDR1 and CDR2: MNHEY, SMNVEV (reference sequence). The CDR3 bases are TGTGCCAGCAGTTTAGACGTTCGTCGTTTTGATACGCAGTATTTT. Amino acids: CASSLDVRRFDTQYF.

This clonotype has just a few counts. The V and J genes are TRBV6-2 or TRBV6-3 and TRBJ2-7; either TRBD1 or TRBD2 may fit D (5 bases each). CDR1 MNHEY and CDR2 SVGEGT come from the germline V gene. The CDR3 covers 17 residues. Deletions cut 7 bases from V and 2 bases from J, with 24 bases between. This CDR3 reads CASTKGSGNLRPYEQYF. CDR3 in DNA: TGTGCCAGCACCAAGGGGTCCGGGAACCTCCGCCCCTACGAGCAGTACTTC.

This chain joins TRBV5-5 and TRBJ1-1; tentatively, D is TRBD1 (5 bases). V lost 2 bases, J lost 5 bases, and 13 bases lay in between. Per germline, CDR1 SGHKS and CDR2 YYEKEE (reference sequence). This CDR3 is 14 amino acids long. CDR3 in DNA: TGTGCCAGCAGCTTCAAGAGGGGAGAGACTGAAGCTTTCTTT. Protein product: CASSFKRGETEAFF.

This clonotype was seen a handful of times. Compared with germline, one end of the junction differs, possibly owing to a read error. V and J are TRBV5-6 and TRBJ2-5, with TRBD2 identical over 10 bases. The CDR3 totals 15 residues. Germline values: CDR1 SGHDT, CDR2 YYEEEE. The CDR3 region has the DNA TGTGCCAGCAGCTTTGGACTAGCGGAGGGGGAGACCCAATACTTC. Translation: CASSFGLAEGETQYF.

The table lists this clonotype with a few counts. The rearrangement uses TRBV5-1 and TRBJ2-5; D is ambiguous. Trimming removed 2 bases from V and 11 bases from J, with 19 bases in between. CDR3 length: 14 residues. Germline V gives CDR1 SGHRS, CDR2 YFSETQ. CDR3 nucleotides: TGCGCCAGCAGCTTCCTGGGTGATGCGTACAAGCAGTACTTC. This codes for CASSFLGDAYKQYF.

This chain links TRBV4-2 with TRBJ2-7, with D perhaps TRBD2 (7 bases). The end of the DNA fits TRBJ2-4 better, so the J call may be wrong. CDR1 and CDR2 from the germline V gene are LGHNA and YNFKEQ. The CDR3 spans 15 residues. The DNA of the CDR3 is TGTGCCAGCAGTCCAAGCGGGACATCCAAAAACATTCAGTACTTC. Its translation is CASSPSGTSKNIQYF.

This rearrangement joins TRBV12-3 or TRBV12-4 to TRBJ2-7, with a possible D match to TRBD2 (6 bases). The V gene lost 2 bases and the J gene lost 2 bases, with 10 bases spanning the gap. This CDR3 has 14 residues. In DNA, the CDR3 is TGTGCCAGCAGTTTAAAGGGCGGGGCCTACGAGCAGTACTTC. This encodes CASSLKGGAYEQYF.

The rearrangement uses TRBV7-3 and TRBJ2-1, with 10 bases identical to TRBD2. Trimming at V came to 0 bases and at J to 8 bases, leaving 7 bases not matched to a gene. CDR1 and CDR2 (germline): SGHTA, FQGTGA. There are 16 residues in the CDR3. CDR3 amino acids: CASSLTPSGSLDEQFF. In nucleotides, the CDR3 is TGTGCCAGCAGCTTAACACCTAGCGGGAGTTTGGATGAGCAGTTCTTC.

This clonotype was recorded once. The gene calls are TRBV9 and TRBJ2-1; D is perhaps TRBD2 (6 bases). Germline CDR1 SGDLS, CDR2 YYNGEE. CDR3 length equals 14 residues. The germline V and J ends were trimmed by 0 bases and 5 bases, with 9 bases remaining between them. The CDR3 coding sequence is TGTGCCAGCAGCGTAGCGGGAGCTAACAATGAGCAGTTCTTC. It encodes CASSVAGANNEQFF.

About this clonotype itself: Germline is not matched at one junction end, which may reflect a read error. The chain employs TRBV20-1 and TRBJ2-1, with TRBD1 identical over 7 bases. Looked up from germline, CDR1 is DFQATT and CDR2 is SNEGSKA (reference sequence). The CDR3 totals 15 residues. Here the CDR3 reads CSAKGAASSYNGQFF. The CDR3, as DNA: TGCAGTGCCAAGGGGGCGGCTAGCTCCTACAATGGGCAGTTCTTC.

The rearrangement uses TRBV6-2 or TRBV6-3 and TRBJ1-5; D not certain. The CDR3 has 12 amino acids. Germline lookup yields CDR1 MNHEY and CDR2 SVGEGT. Trimming removed 6 bases from V and 6 bases from J, with 9 bases in between. The CDR3: CASREGVQPQHF. CDR3 bases: TGTGCCAGCAGAGAGGGCGTTCAGCCCCAGCATTTT.

This chain uses TRBV20-1 with TRBJ2-5, with D perhaps TRBD2 (5 bases). This CDR3 is 16 amino acids long. The germline V and J ends were trimmed by 2 bases and 4 bases, with 20 bases remaining between them. CDR1 DFQATT and CDR2 SNEGSKA come from the germline V gene (reference sequence). CDR3 protein: CSARLLRGPLRETQYF. The CDR3 DNA reads as TGCAGTGCTAGACTCCTAAGAGGGCCCCTCCGAGAGACCCAGTACTTC.

The V call is TRBV7-2, the J call TRBJ2-5; TRBD1 matches at 9 bases. With 0 bases clipped from V and 1 base from J, the junction kept 6 bases outside the gene matches. The CDR3 covers 17 residues. Germline values: CDR1 SGHTA, CDR2 FQGNSA. The CDR3 loop reads CASSLAFGTGIQETQYF. CDR3 nucleotide sequence: TGTGCCAGCAGCTTAGCTTTTGGGACAGGGATCCAAGAGACCCAGTACTTC. Combining the CDR3 with reference TRBV7-2 and TRBJ2-5 gives the whole variable domain GAGVSQSPSNKVTEKGKDVELRCDPISGHTALYWYRQSLGQGLEFLIYFQGNSAPDKSGLPSDRFSAERTGGSVSTLTIQRTQQEDSAVYLCASSLAFGTGIQETQYFGPGTRLLVL.

V usage is TRBV12-3 or TRBV12-4 and J usage is TRBJ2-7; 13 bases line up with TRBD2. The CDR3 spans 16 residues. V lost 6 bases, J lost 3 bases, and 8 bases stayed unmatched. This CDR3 reads CASRPGTSGDLYEQYF. CDR3 DNA: TGTGCCAGCAGGCCCGGGACTAGCGGGGACCTCTACGAGCAGTACTTC.

This chain connects TRBV27 to TRBJ2-3; TRBD2 matches at 9 bases. This CDR3 region has 14 residues. Germline-derived CDR1 and CDR2 are MNHEY and SMNVEV (reference sequence). Trimming took 7 bases from V and 2 from J; bases not matched to a gene: 4. The CDR3 nucleotides are TGTGCCAGCAAGGCGGGAGGGTACACAGATACGCAGTATTTT. It codes for CASKAGGYTDTQYF.

V gene TRBV14 combines with J gene TRBJ2-4, with TRBD2 identical over 7 bases. The J call may be wrong; the DNA end is better matched by TRBJ2-5. Germline CDR1 SGHDN, CDR2 FVKESK. This CDR3 spans 16 amino acids. The CDR3 bases are TGTGCCAGCAGCCAAGATCCTAGCGGACCTCAAGAGACCCAGTACTTC. As protein: CASSQDPSGPQETQYF.

The chain carries TRBV28 and TRBJ2-4; 7 bases map to TRBD1. The DNA end lines up better with TRBJ2-7; the J call may be wrong. CDR1 and CDR2 (germline): MDHEN, SYDVKM. The CDR3 runs 13 residues. The CDR3 reads CASSGTAPYEQYF. CDR3 coding DNA: TGTGCCAGCTCCGGGACAGCACCGTACGAGCAGTACTTC.

This chain uses TRBV12-3 or TRBV12-4 with TRBJ2-3, with D unresolved. The V gene lost 4 bases and the J gene lost 8 bases, with 16 bases spanning the gap. This CDR3 contains 14 residues. The CDR3 loop is CASSSSSSGFTQYF. The CDR3 region has the DNA TGTGCCAGCAGTTCCTCCTCTTCCGGATTTACGCAGTATTTT.